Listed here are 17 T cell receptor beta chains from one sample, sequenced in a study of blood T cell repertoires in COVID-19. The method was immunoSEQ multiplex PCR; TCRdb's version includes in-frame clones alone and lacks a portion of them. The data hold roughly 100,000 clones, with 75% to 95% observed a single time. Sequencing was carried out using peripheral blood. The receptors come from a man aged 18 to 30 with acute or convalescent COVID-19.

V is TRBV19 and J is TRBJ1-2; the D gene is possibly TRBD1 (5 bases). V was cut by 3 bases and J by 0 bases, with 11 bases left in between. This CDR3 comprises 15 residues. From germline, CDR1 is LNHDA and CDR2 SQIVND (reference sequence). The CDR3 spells CASSIWRGPNYGYTF. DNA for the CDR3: TGTGCCAGTAGTATTTGGAGGGGTCCTAACTATGGCTACACCTTC. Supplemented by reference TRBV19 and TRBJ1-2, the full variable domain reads DGGITQSPKYLFRKEGQNVTLSCEQNLNHDAMYWYRQDPGQGLRLIYYSQIVNDFQKGDIAEGYSVSREKKESFPLTVTSAQKNPTAFYLCASSIWRGPNYGYTFGSGTRLTVV.

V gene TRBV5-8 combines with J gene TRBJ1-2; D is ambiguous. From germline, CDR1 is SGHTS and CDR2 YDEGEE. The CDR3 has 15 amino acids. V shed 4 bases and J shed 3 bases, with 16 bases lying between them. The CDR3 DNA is TGTGCCAGCAGCCCGGAGAGGGCAGTCGACTATGGCTACACCTTC. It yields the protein CASSPERAVDYGYTF.

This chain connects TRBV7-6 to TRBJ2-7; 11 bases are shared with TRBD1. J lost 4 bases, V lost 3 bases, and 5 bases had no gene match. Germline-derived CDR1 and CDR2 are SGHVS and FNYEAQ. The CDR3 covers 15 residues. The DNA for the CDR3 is TGTGCCAGCAGCTTGGGGGGACAGGGGGTATACGAGCAGTACTTC. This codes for CASSLGGQGVYEQYF.

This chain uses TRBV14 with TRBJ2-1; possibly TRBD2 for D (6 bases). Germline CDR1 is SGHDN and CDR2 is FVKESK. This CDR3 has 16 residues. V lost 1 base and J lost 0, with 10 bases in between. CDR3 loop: CASSQVIAVSYNEQFF. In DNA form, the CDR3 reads TGTGCCAGCAGCCAAGTCATAGCGGTCTCCTACAATGAGCAGTTCTTC.

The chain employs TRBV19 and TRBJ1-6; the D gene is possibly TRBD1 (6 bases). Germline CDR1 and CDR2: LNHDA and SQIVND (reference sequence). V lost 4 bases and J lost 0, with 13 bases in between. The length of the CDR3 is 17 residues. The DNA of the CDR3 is TGTGCCAGTAGTAAGAATCAGGGGAGCTCCTATAATTCACCCCTCCACTTT. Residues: CASSKNQGSSYNSPLHF.

DNA of the CDR3: TGTGCCATCAGGCCCGGGACAGGGGAGACCCAGTACTTC. It specifies CAIRPGTGETQYF. The chain couples TRBV10-3 to TRBJ2-5; 9 nucleotides agree with TRBD1. CDR1 is ENHRY and CDR2 is SYGVKD in the germline V gene. Trimming took 6 bases from V and 5 from J; bases not matched to a gene: 4. There are 13 residues in the CDR3.

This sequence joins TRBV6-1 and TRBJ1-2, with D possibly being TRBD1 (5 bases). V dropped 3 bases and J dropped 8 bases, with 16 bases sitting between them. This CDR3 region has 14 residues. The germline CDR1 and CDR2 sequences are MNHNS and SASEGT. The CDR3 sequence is CASSDFDVGGGYTF. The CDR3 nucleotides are TGTGCCAGCAGTGATTTTGATGTGGGGGGGGGCTACACCTTC.

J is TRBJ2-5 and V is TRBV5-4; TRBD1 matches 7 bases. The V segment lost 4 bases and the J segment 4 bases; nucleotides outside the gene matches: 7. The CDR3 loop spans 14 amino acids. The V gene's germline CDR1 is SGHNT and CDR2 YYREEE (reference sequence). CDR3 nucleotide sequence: TGTGCCAGCAGCGCCCGGGACAGTGGAGAGACCCAGTACTTC. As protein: CASSARDSGETQYF.

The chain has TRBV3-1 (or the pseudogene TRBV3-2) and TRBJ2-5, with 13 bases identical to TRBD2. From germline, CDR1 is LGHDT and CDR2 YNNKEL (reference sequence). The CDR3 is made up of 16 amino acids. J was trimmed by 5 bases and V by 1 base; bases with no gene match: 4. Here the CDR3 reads CASSQGTSGRMETQYF. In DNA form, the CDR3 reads TGTGCCAGCAGCCAAGGGACTAGCGGGAGAATGGAGACCCAGTACTTC.

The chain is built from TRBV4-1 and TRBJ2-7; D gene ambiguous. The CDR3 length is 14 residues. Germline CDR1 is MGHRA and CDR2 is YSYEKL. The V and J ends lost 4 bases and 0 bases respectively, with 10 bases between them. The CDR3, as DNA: TGCGCCAGCAGCCCTCTCAGTGCCTCCTACGAGCAGTACTTC. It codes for CASSPLSASYEQYF.

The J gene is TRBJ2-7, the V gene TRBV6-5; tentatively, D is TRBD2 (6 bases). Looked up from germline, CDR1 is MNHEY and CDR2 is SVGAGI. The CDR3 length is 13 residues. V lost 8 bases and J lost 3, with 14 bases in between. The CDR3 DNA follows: TGTGCCAGCTCTTGGCCGGGGGTCTACGAGCAGTACTTC. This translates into CASSWPGVYEQYF.

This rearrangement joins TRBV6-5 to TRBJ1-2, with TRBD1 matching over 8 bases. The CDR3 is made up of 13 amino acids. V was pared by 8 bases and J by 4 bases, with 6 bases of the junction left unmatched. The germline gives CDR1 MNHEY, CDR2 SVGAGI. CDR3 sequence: CASASGTGYGYTF. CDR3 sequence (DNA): TGTGCCAGCGCCTCCGGGACAGGCTATGGCTACACCTTC.

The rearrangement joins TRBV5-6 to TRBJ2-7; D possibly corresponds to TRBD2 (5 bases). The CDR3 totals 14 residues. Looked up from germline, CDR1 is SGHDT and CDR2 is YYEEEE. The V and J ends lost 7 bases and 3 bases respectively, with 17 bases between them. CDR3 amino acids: CASAGRDFSYEQYF. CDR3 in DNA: TGTGCCAGCGCTGGCCGGGATTTCAGCTACGAGCAGTACTTC.

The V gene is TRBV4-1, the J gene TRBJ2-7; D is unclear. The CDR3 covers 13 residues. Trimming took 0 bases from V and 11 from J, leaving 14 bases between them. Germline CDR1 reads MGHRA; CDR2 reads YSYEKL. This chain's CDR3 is CASSQDMGLPKYF. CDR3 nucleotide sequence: TGCGCCAGCAGCCAAGATATGGGCCTCCCAAAGTACTTC.

The DNA of the CDR3 is TGTGCCAGCTCACCTTCCTACACCGACAGGGGAGGCTACACCTTC. Its translation: CASSPSYTDRGGYTF. The rearrangement uses TRBV18 and TRBJ1-2; 8 bases match TRBD1. The CDR3 loop spans 15 amino acids. Germline CDR1 reads KGHSH; CDR2 reads LQKENI. The trim removed 3 bases at V and 8 bases at J, leaving 11 bases unmatched.

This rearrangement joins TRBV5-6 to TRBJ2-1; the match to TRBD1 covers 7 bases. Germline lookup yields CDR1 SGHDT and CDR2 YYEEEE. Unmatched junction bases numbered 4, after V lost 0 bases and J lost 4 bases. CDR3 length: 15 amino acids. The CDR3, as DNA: TGTGCCAGCAGCTTGGGGGACAGAAATTACAATGAGCAGTTCTTC. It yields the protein CASSLGDRNYNEQFF.

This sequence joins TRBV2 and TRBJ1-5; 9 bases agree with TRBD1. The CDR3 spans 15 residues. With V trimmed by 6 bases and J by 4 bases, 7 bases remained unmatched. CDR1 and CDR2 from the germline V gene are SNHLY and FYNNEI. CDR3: CASRPGQGENQPQHF. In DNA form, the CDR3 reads TGTGCCAGCAGACCGGGACAGGGAGAAAATCAGCCCCAGCATTTT.